This T cell receptor (beta chain) was documented in a study of cytomegalovirus exposure and HLA in healthy donors. This clone has just a few counts. Its antigen is not known. Primers for the PCR totalled 60 Vbeta and 13 Jbeta. Assay used: immunoSEQ multiplex PCR; TCRdb lists only in-frame clones, some missing. The sample carries approximately 190,000 clones, about 85% recorded once. Germline CDR1 and CDR2: GTSNPN and SVGIG (reference sequence). The V end lost 0 bases, the J end lost 4 bases, and 12 bases lay between the germline ends. This CDR3 region has 14 residues. Study observations and caveats: Reports state that TCR beta sequences accurately predicted most subjects' HLA-A and HLA-B alleles. Productive rates of about 87% or about 30% were seen for most TCR beta V segments in an earlier analysis.

Material for sequencing was PBMCs. The clonotype was recovered from a boy between 2 and 10 years old in good health and CMV-seronegative. The genes are TRBV30 and TRBJ1-2; D ambiguous. The CDR3 DNA is TGTGCCTGGAGTGTAGCGGGAGGGAGCTATGGCTACACCTTC. Translating it yields CAWSVAGGSYGYTF.